This TCR beta chain was identified in a study of T cells expressing NK-cell markers. Background on the study: CD3+CD56+NKG2C+, CD3+CD56+NKG2C- and CD3+CD56-NKG2C+ T cells, once sorted, supplied the TCR beta repertoires. Seven of the eight sequenced donors were classified as HCMV-seropositive, and one was classified as seronegative. Whole-study findings and limits: In four donors, these clonotypes also led the CD3+CD56-NKG2C+ fraction.

One entry per CDR3 protein, without DNA, is what TCRdb gives after re-calling the 5' RACE reads. The sample totals roughly 350,000 distinct CDR3 sequences; its top ten clones hold under 6.5%. The germline V gene encodes CDR1 SGHDT and CDR2 YYEEEE. The CDR3 consists of 16 residues. About this clonotype itself: The antigen remains unidentified.

The origin of this receptor is a man aged 18-69 years in good health. Sequenced material: blood T cells: a sorted CD56 or NKG2C T cell subset, CD4+ or CD8+ T cells, or bulk PBMC T cells (not recorded which). The V call is TRBV5-6, the J call TRBJ2-7; TCRdb lists TRBD1, though no DNA is available to test this call. The CDR3: CASRRTGTGSTYEQYF.